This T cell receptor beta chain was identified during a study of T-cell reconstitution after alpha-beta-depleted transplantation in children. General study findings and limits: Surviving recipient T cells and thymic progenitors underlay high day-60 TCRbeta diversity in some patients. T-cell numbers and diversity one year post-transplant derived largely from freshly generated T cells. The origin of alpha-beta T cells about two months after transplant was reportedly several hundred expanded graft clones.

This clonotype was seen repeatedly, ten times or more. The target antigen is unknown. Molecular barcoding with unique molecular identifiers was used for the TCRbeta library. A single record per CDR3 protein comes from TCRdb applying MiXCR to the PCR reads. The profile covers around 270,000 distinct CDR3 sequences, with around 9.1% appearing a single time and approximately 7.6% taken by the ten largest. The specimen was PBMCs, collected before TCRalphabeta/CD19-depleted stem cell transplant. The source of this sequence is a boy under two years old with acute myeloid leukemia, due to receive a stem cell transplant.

The DNA of the CDR3 is TGCGCCAGCAGCTTTGACTCCCGCTCCTACGAGCAGTACTTC. Its translation: CASSFDSRSYEQYF. The chain uses TRBV5-1 and TRBJ2-7; D uncertain. V lost 2 bases and J lost 0, with 9 bases in between. Germline V gene lookup returns CDR1 SGHRS and CDR2 YFSETQ. CDR3 size: 14 residues. The full variable domain, in which reference TRBV5-1 and TRBJ2-7 provide the parts outside the CDR3, is KAGVTQTPRYLIKTRGQQVTLSCSPISGHRSVSWYQQTPGQGLQFLFEYFSETQRNKGNFPGRFSGRQFSNSRSEMNVSTLELGDSALYLCASSFDSRSYEQYFGPGTRLTVT.